Below, one T cell receptor beta chain is given with its context. Relative to the germline gene, one junction end is altered; a read error may explain this. This specimen comes from a study of CD8+CD57+ T cells in acquired aplastic anemia. About the research overall: Mean DNA quantity obtained from sorted CD4+ and CD8+ cells was about 3 ug.

Germline V gives CDR1 SNHLY, CDR2 FYNNEI. The CDR3 contains 14 residues. Both TCR beta VDJ combination and CDR3 sequence profiling were carried out. Genomic DNA was the template for this profiling. MiXCR was run by TCRdb on the reads, yielding one entry per CDR3 protein. The sample contains approximately 220,000 distinct CDR3 sequences, under 50% of which appear only once. Individuals selected for sequencing had exhibited CD8+CD57+ cell expansion on flow cytometry. The V call is TRBV2, the J call TRBJ1-2, with TRBD1 matching 10 bases. Sequenced sample: sorted CD4+, CD8+, or CD8+CD57+ T cells (not recorded which) from PBMCs. The clonotype comes from a human donor with aplastic anemia. In DNA, the CDR3 is TGTGCCAGCAGGAAGGACAGGGGGAACGGTGGCTACGCCTTC. Translation: CASRKDRGNGGYAF.